Below are 14 T cell receptor beta chains sequenced from a single sample in a study of T cells in Graves' hyperthyroidism and ophthalmopathy. TCR beta CDR3 regions were amplified from RNA transcripts. In the first-round RT-PCR of the TCR CDR3, the HTBI primer set was used. MiXCR was run by TCRdb on the multiplex PCR reads, yielding one entry per CDR3 protein. The repertoire includes approximately 370,000 distinct CDR3 sequences, about a sixth of them detected once, and almost 35% sits in the top ten. The sequenced sample consisted of blood. Receptors were obtained from a woman in her 30s with Graves' hyperthyroidism that later progressed to Graves' ophthalmopathy.

This clonotype was found many times. This chain uses TRBV6-2 or TRBV6-3 with TRBJ2-1; 10 bases match TRBD2. Unmatched junction bases numbered 13, after V lost 2 bases and J lost 0 bases. Germline lookup yields CDR1 MNHEY and CDR2 SVGEGT. CDR3 size: 20 residues. The DNA of the CDR3 is TGTGCCAGCAGTTACCGGGGAATAGCGGGAGGTAGAAGCTCCTACAATGAGCAGTTCTTC. This encodes CASSYRGIAGGRSSYNEQFF.

This clonotype was picked up many times. V and J are TRBV10-3 and TRBJ2-1; TRBD2 matches at 7 bases. The length of the CDR3 is 15 residues. Trimming cost V 3 bases and J 6 bases; bases outside gene matches: 8. Germline V lookup: CDR1 ENHRY, CDR2 SYGVKD. CDR3 DNA: TGTGCCATCAGTGAACGAGCGGGGCCCTTCAATGAGCAGTTCTTC. Translating it yields CAISERAGPFNEQFF.

The chain has TRBV5-1 and TRBJ2-7; D not certain. V lost 0 bases and J 4 bases, leaving 14 bases between the germline ends. The CDR3 contains 15 residues. Germline CDR1 is SGHRS and CDR2 is YFSETQ. CDR3 in DNA: TGCGCCAGCAGCTTGGGATGGTCGGACGGGTACGAGCAGTACTTC. Amino acid sequence: CASSLGWSDGYEQYF.

This clonotype was counted ten times or more. The rearrangement links TRBV12-3 or TRBV12-4 to TRBJ2-5; 7 bases line up with TRBD2. The CDR3 runs to 12 residues. Trimming removed 6 bases from V and 5 bases from J; junction bases left unmatched: 3. The CDR3 DNA sequence: TGTGCCAGCAGCAGCGGGAAGGAGACCCAGTACTTC. Translation gives CASSSGKETQYF.

This chain links TRBV2 with TRBJ1-5; D gene uncertain. Germline V gives CDR1 SNHLY, CDR2 FYNNEI. This CDR3 region has 13 residues. V was cut by 7 bases and J by 4 bases, with 11 bases left in between. The CDR3: CASNYGSNQPQHF. The CDR3 DNA reads TGTGCCAGCAACTACGGGAGTAATCAGCCCCAGCATTTT. Full variable domain (remainder filled in from reference TRBV2 and TRBJ1-5): EPEVTQTPSHQVTQMGQEVILRCVPISNHLYFYWYRQILGQKVEFLVSFYNNEISEKSEIFDDQFSVERPDGSNFTLKIRSTKLEDSAMYFCASNYGSNQPQHFGDGTRLSIL.

Comment on this clonotype: An end of the junction does not agree with germline; a read error may underlie this. This chain joins TRBV5-1 and TRBJ1-2, with D unclear. From germline, CDR1 is SGHRS and CDR2 YFSETQ. This CDR3 is 16 amino acids long. The CDR3 region has the DNA TGTGCCAGCAGCAGCGAATCGACAACCGCTAACTATGGCTACACCTTC. Its translation: CASSSESTTANYGYTF.

The V gene is TRBV19, the J gene TRBJ2-4; 9 bases are a match to TRBD1. Germline CDR1 is LNHDA and CDR2 is SQIVND (reference sequence). The CDR3 is 17 residues long. V shed 10 bases and J 0 bases; nucleotides not matched to a gene: 13. CDR3 sequence (DNA): TGTGCCAACCTGACAGGGGGTTGTCTTCGAGCCAAAAACATTCAGTACTTC. It yields the protein CANLTGGCLRAKNIQYF. Supplemented by reference TRBV19 and TRBJ2-4, the full variable domain reads DGGITQSPKYLFRKEGQNVTLSCEQNLNHDAMYWYRQDPGQGLRLIYYSQIVNDFQKGDIAEGYSVSREKKESFPLTVTSAQKNPTAFYLCANLTGGCLRAKNIQYFGAGTRLSVL.

There are many counts of this clonotype. This sequence joins TRBV30 and TRBJ2-3, with D possibly TRBD2 on 6 matching bases. The CDR3 totals 13 residues. Looked up from germline, CDR1 is GTSNPN and CDR2 is SVGIG (reference sequence). The V gene lost 2 bases and the J gene lost 2 bases, with 8 bases spanning the gap. CDR3 coding DNA: TGTGCCTGGAGTTGGGGGGTCACAGATACGCAGTATTTT. Encoded protein: CAWSWGVTDTQYF.

A note on this clonotype: The CDR3 carries no conserved terminal phenylalanine or tryptophan, so it likely arises from a read error. The V and J genes are TRBV7-2 and TRBJ1-2; D is ambiguous. CDR1 and CDR2 from the germline V gene are SGHTA and FQGNSA. Trimming removed 5 bases at V and 6 bases at J, with 34 bases between. The CDR3 has 20 amino acids. CDR3 in amino acids: CASSVESNLQIGLKSDGYTL. CDR3 nucleotide sequence: TGTGCCAGCAGCGTAGAATCCAACCTACAGATTGGTCTGAAGAGCGATGGCTACACCCTC.

This clonotype was recorded at least ten times. The V call is TRBV29-1, the J call TRBJ2-3; 7 bases match TRBD1. Per germline, CDR1 SQVTM and CDR2 ANQGSEA. Trimming cost V 7 bases and J 5 bases; bases outside gene matches: 12. The CDR3 has 14 residues. The CDR3 DNA sequence: TGCAGCGCTTCAAAACGACAGGGTGGAGATACGCAGTATTTT. Its protein is CSASKRQGGDTQYF.

Note on this clonotype: This may stem from a read error, because a much larger clone lies one nucleotide away. The chain is built from TRBV5-1 and TRBJ2-5, with 9 positions matching TRBD2. The trim removed 1 base at V and 5 bases at J, leaving 12 bases unmatched. The germline V gene has CDR1 SGHRS and CDR2 YFSETQ. CDR3 length equals 17 residues. The CDR3: CASSLSGWSGRTETQYF. The CDR3 coding sequence is TGCGCCAGCAGCTTGTCGGGGTGGAGCGGGAGGACGGAGACCCAGTACTTC.

The rearrangement uses TRBV20-1 and TRBJ2-1; D possibly uses TRBD1 or TRBD2 (5 bases each). CDR1 DFQATT and CDR2 SNEGSKA come from the germline V gene (reference sequence). The CDR3 loop spans 14 amino acids. Trimming removed 2 bases from V and 3 bases from J, with 11 bases in between. Written as DNA, the CDR3 is TGCAGTGCTAGAAGGGGTAGCGACTACAATGAGCAGTTCTTC. Its translation: CSARRGSDYNEQFF.

There are many counts of this clonotype. The chain employs TRBV11-2 and TRBJ1-5, with 10 positions matching TRBD1. Germline CDR1 is SGHAT and CDR2 is FQNNGV. The CDR3 extends over 16 amino acids. The trim removed 5 bases at V and 2 bases at J, leaving 6 bases unmatched. CDR3 nucleotide sequence: TGTGCCAGCAGCCCATTGACAGGGGGCCGCAATCAGCCCCAGCATTTT. Translating gives CASSPLTGGRNQPQHF.

This clonotype has at least ten counts. J is TRBJ1-6 and V is TRBV28, with TRBD1 matching 7 bases. Germline V lookup: CDR1 MDHEN, CDR2 SYDVKM. Trimming at V came to 3 bases and at J to 8 bases, leaving 4 bases not matched to a gene. This CDR3 is 14 amino acids long. The CDR3 nucleotides are TGTGCCAGCAGTTTTCAGGGGGGGTATTCACCCCTCCACTTT. It yields the protein CASSFQGGYSPLHF.